The present T cell receptor beta chain was sequenced within a study of identical twins. Whole-study findings and limits: When twins shared out-of-frame alpha sequences, those sequences had excess low generation probability.

Points on this clonotype: No antigen is known for it. Sequence at one end of the junction differs from germline and may be a read error.

TCRdb re-called the 5' RACE reads with MiXCR, one entry per CDR3 protein. The sample lists some 1,700,000 distinct CDR3 sequences; roughly a third were seen once. Germline V gene sequence: CDR1 MNHEY, CDR2 SVGAGI. The length of the CDR3 is 16 residues. Sequenced: cord blood. The receptor's source is a newborn girl in good health. This chain connects TRBV6-5 to TRBJ1-2; possible D gene TRBD1, 6 bases. Written as DNA, the CDR3 is TGTGCCAGCAGTTATGAGGGGGGGCCGAGTAACTATGGCTACATCTTC. Its translation: CASSYEGGPSNYGYIF.